This TCR beta chain was recorded in a study of blood T cells in healthy people across ages. Every sample yielded at least 7 million isolated PBMCs. Germline loops: CDR1 ENHRY, CDR2 SYGVKD. V lost 6 bases to trimming and J lost 1 base, with 12 bases between them. The CDR3 spans 14 residues. Primed by a sample-barcoded 5' primer and a J-beta primer mix, a second PCR proceeded for about 6 to 12 cycles. TCRdb called the 5' RACE reads again in MiXCR, with one record for every CDR3 protein. The sample includes hundreds of thousands of distinct CDR3 sequences, around 41% of them seen just once. Concerning this clonotype: Its antigen is not known.

General study results and limits: Across the age range, TCR beta diversity per million T cells fell in a roughly linear way.

The sequence was collected from a man older than 75 in good health. The rearrangement joins TRBV10-3 to TRBJ2-5; tentative D call: TRBD1 (6 bases). The sequencing sample was made of blood. CDR3 bases: TGTGCCATCAGCGGACAGTCGGCCCAAGAGACCCAGTACTTC. It encodes CAISGQSAQETQYF.